This TCR beta chain was profiled in a study of beta chain features in type 1 diabetes. Overall study findings and caveats: Highly expressing activated T cells could be over-counted with a cDNA template.

By way of CD45RO/CCR7/CD25/CD127/CD95/CD27, the CD4+ regulatory, stem cell-like memory, central memory and naive cells were sorted. Of the isolated RNA, all was reverse transcribed, and so the sequenced material was expressed TCRB transcripts. Sequenced by immunoSEQ multiplex PCR; TCRdb stores in-frame clones only, minus some. The sample contains about 620,000 clones, roughly 15% of which appear only once. With V trimmed by 8 bases and J by 4 bases, 11 bases remained unmatched. The CDR3 covers 15 residues. Germline V gene data show CDR1 as SNHLY and CDR2 as FYNNEI. This clone was picked up a small number of times. Its matching antigen is unknown.

The sample consisted of naive CD4+ T cells from blood. The TCR was taken from a man between 18 and 35 years old in good health. The chain employs TRBV2 and TRBJ1-5, with 7 bases aligning to TRBD1. CDR3 region: CASRPDRVGNQPQHF. The CDR3 region has the DNA TGTGCCAGCCGCCCCGACAGGGTTGGTAATCAGCCCCAGCATTTT. Drawing the rest from reference TRBV2 and TRBJ1-5, the complete variable domain is EPEVTQTPSHQVTQMGQEVILRCVPISNHLYFYWYRQILGQKVEFLVSFYNNEISEKSEIFDDQFSVERPDGSNFTLKIRSTKLEDSAMYFCASRPDRVGNQPQHFGDGTRLSIL.